This paragraph covers one T cell receptor beta chain sequence. V dropped 0 bases and J dropped 4; count of bases not matched to a gene: 5. The germline V gene has CDR1 LGHNA and CDR2 YSLEER. The CDR3 has 16 residues. Profiled with immunoSEQ multiplex PCR; TCRdb holds only in-frame clones, not every one. The table shows about 62,000 clones, with 80% to 90% occurring only once. The data were obtained in a study of blood T cell repertoires in COVID-19. Looking at the study overall: The United States, Italy and Spain were the sources of the acute and convalescent COVID-19 samples. Nucleic acid was either cDNA or gDNA, and it came from T cells, B-cell-depleted T cells, or PBMCs.

The chain links TRBV4-3 to TRBJ2-3; 9 bases match TRBD2. The sample taken for sequencing was peripheral blood. The sequence was obtained from a woman aged 55-70 years with COVID-19, enrolled during active disease. The CDR3 loop is CASSQDRREGADTQYF. CDR3 nucleotide sequence: TGCGCCAGCAGCCAAGATAGGCGGGAGGGGGCAGATACGCAGTATTTT.